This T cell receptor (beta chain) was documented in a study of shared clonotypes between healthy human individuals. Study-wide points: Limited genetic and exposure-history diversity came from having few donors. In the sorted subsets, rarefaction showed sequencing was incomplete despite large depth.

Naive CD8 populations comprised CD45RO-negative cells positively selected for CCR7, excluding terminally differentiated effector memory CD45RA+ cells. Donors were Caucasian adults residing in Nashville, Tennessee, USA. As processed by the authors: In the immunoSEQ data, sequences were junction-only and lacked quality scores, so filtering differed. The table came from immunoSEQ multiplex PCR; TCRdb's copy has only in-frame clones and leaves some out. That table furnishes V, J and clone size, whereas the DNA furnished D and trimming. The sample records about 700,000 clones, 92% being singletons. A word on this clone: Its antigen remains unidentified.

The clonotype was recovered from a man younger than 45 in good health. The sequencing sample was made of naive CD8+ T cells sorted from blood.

The CDR3, as DNA: TGCAGCGTTACAGGGGGTCCAGATACGCAGTATTTT. Protein sequence: CSVTGGPDTQYF. This chain uses TRBV29-1 with TRBJ2-3, with 8 bases matching TRBD1. The CDR3 consists of 12 residues. Trimming at V came to 5 bases and at J to 4 bases, leaving 2 bases not matched to a gene. Germline loops: CDR1 SQVTM, CDR2 ANQGSEA.